The next 20 T cell receptor beta chains were all read from a single sample in a study of regulatory T cells in long-lasting Graves disease. CDR3 regions were amplified by Arm-PCR using iRepertoire HTBI primers to build TCR beta libraries. TCRdb passed the multiplex PCR reads through MiXCR, listing each CDR3 protein once. This sample has approximately 560,000 distinct CDR3 sequences, with more than 15% found just once. Regarding time point: newly diagnosed GD, antithyroid drugs for less than 3 months. RNA isolated from PBMCs was used to make the TCR library. These data also formed part of another study, on T cells in Graves' hyperthyroidism and ophthalmopathy.

The starting material was peripheral blood mononuclear cells (PBMCs), obtained at new diagnosis, from a patient treated with antithyroid drugs. All receptors derive from a man younger than 35 with Graves disease.

This clonotype was counted a few times. A read error is likely, as this CDR3 ends without the conserved phenylalanine or tryptophan. The chain carries TRBV18 and TRBJ1-1; TRBD1 might be the D (5 bases). Germline-derived CDR1 and CDR2 are KGHSH and LQKENI. The length of the CDR3 is 14 residues. V lost 2 bases, J lost 1 base, and 8 bases lay in between. CDR3 nucleotide sequence: TGTGCCAGCTCACCATCCGGGGCGAACACTGAAGCTTTCTTA. It is translated as CASSPSGANTEAFL.

This clonotype was recorded many times. V and J are TRBV20-1 and TRBJ1-1; D is possibly TRBD1 (6 bases). The V end lost 7 bases, the J end lost 0 bases, and 12 bases lay between the germline ends. CDR1 is DFQATT and CDR2 is SNEGSKA in the germline V gene (reference sequence). This CDR3 comprises 13 residues. The CDR3 loop is CSVKAGVNTEAFF. The CDR3 DNA follows: TGCAGTGTTAAGGCAGGGGTGAACACTGAAGCTTTCTTT.

The chain employs TRBV5-5 and TRBJ2-7; 8 bases align to TRBD1. The length of the CDR3 is 15 residues. After removal of 4 bases from V and 4 bases from J, the junction contained 10 bases not matched to a gene. Germline lookup yields CDR1 SGHKS and CDR2 YYEKEE (reference sequence). The CDR3 DNA follows: TGTGCCAGCAGCACTGACAGGGGACTCGGATACGAGCAGTACTTC. Translated: CASSTDRGLGYEQYF.

The chain joins TRBV11-1 to TRBJ2-7, with a tentative D call TRBD1 (5 bases). CDR3 length: 13 residues. Trimming took 3 bases from V and 2 from J, leaving 8 bases between them. The germline V gene has CDR1 SGHAT and CDR2 FQDESV (reference sequence). The CDR3 protein is CASSLGRPYEQYF. The DNA for the CDR3 is TGTGCCAGCAGCTTGGGGCGTCCCTACGAGCAGTACTTC.

Ten or more counts support this clonotype. The V gene is TRBV5-1, the J gene TRBJ2-3; D is uncertain. From germline, CDR1 is SGHRS and CDR2 YFSETQ. The CDR3 consists of 13 residues. Trimming stripped 0 bases from V and 5 bases from J, with 7 bases between. The CDR3 region has the DNA TGCGCCAGCAGCTTGGGCTCCCAAGATACGCAGTATTTT. Its protein is CASSLGSQDTQYF.

In regard to this clonotype: One base away lies a much larger clone, so this may be a sequencing read error. The rearrangement joins TRBV12-3 or TRBV12-4 to TRBJ2-7; 9 nucleotides line up with TRBD1. This CDR3 contains 14 residues. Trimming at V came to 6 bases and at J to 7 bases, leaving 10 bases not matched to a gene. The CDR3 loop reads CASSGTGPYNEQYF. Here the CDR3 DNA reads TGTGCCAGCAGCGGGACAGGGCCCTACAATGAGCAGTACTTC.

The V gene is TRBV25-1, the J gene TRBJ2-3, with 9 nucleotides matching TRBD2. The ends lost 5 bases at V and 5 bases at J; junction bases unmatched: 5. CDR1 is MGHDK, CDR2 SYGVNS, per germline. The CDR3 loop spans 14 amino acids. CDR3 in DNA: TGTGCCAGCAGTTGGCGGGAGGGCCTAGATACGCAGTATTTT. Its translation: CASSWREGLDTQYF.

V gene TRBV10-3 combines with J gene TRBJ2-3; perhaps TRBD2 as D (6 bases). Germline CDR1 is ENHRY and CDR2 is SYGVKD. The CDR3 consists of 16 residues. V was trimmed by 2 bases and J by 0 bases, leaving 12 bases between them. The CDR3 loop is CAISEGRTTSTDTQYF. DNA for the CDR3: TGTGCCATCAGTGAGGGGAGGACAACTAGCACAGATACGCAGTATTTT.

The V gene is TRBV10-3, the J gene TRBJ2-1, with 10 bases fitting TRBD2. V was clipped by 4 bases and J by 8 bases; unmatched bases: 8. The CDR3 has 15 amino acids. CDR1 and CDR2 from the germline V gene are ENHRY and SYGVKD. The CDR3 DNA sequence: TGTGCCATCAGTGTACTGGTAGCGGGAGGCGATGAGCAGTTCTTC. Translating it yields CAISVLVAGGDEQFF.

There are many counts of this clonotype. This sequence joins TRBV5-1 and TRBJ1-1; D uncertain. CDR3 length: 15 residues. V was clipped by 0 bases and J by 3 bases, with 12 bases between them. From germline, CDR1 is SGHRS and CDR2 YFSETQ. The CDR3 region has the DNA TGCGCCAGCAGCTTGGGGGCCGCAAAGGACACTGAAGCTTTCTTT. It translates to CASSLGAAKDTEAFF.

This clonotype has a count of ten or more. The V and J genes are TRBV20-1 and TRBJ2-3; D is undetermined. V lost 6 bases and J 4 bases, leaving 20 bases between the germline ends. The CDR3 spans 15 residues. Germline V CDR1 and CDR2: DFQATT, SNEGSKA (reference sequence). In DNA form, the CDR3 reads TGCAGTGCAACAGAAAGAGCCCCGCGTCCAGATACGCAGTATTTT. This encodes CSATERAPRPDTQYF.

This clonotype was seen many times. The rearrangement joins TRBV5-1 to TRBJ2-2; the match to TRBD1 covers 7 bases. V trimming: 4 bases; J trimming: 6 bases; junction bases outside the gene matches: 6. Looked up from germline, CDR1 is SGHRS and CDR2 is YFSETQ. The CDR3 consists of 14 residues. CDR3 bases: TGCGCCAGCAGCGACCCCAGGGGGTCCGGGGAGCTGTTTTTT. Translated: CASSDPRGSGELFF.

The chain carries TRBV9 and TRBJ2-6, with a possible D match to TRBD2 (6 bases). V lost 4 bases and J 0 bases, leaving 14 bases between the germline ends. The CDR3 consists of 17 residues. Germline values: CDR1 SGDLS, CDR2 YYNGEE. CDR3 coding DNA: TGTGCCAGCAGCCTGTCTACTAGCCTCTCTGGGGCCAACGTCCTGACTTTC. Its protein product is CASSLSTSLSGANVLTF.

This clonotype was recorded at least ten times. The chain recombines TRBV5-1 with TRBJ2-1; TRBD1 matches at 9 bases. The CDR3 loop spans 16 amino acids. The trim removed 0 bases at V and 6 bases at J, leaving 7 bases unmatched. Germline CDR1 reads SGHRS; CDR2 reads YFSETQ. For the CDR3, the DNA is TGCGCCAGCAGCTTGGCCTGGGACAGGGTTTTCAATGAGCAGTTCTTC. This codes for CASSLAWDRVFNEQFF.

This sequence joins TRBV6-2 or TRBV6-3 and TRBJ2-2; 7 bases map to TRBD1. The CDR3 length is 16 residues. Germline trimming cut 6 bases from V and 7 bases from J; bases unmatched to any gene: 14. Germline loops: CDR1 MNHEY, CDR2 SVGEGT. Written as DNA, the CDR3 is TGTGCCAGCAGAGAAATACCGACAGGGTTTAGCGGGGAGCTGTTTTTT. Its protein is CASREIPTGFSGELFF.

At least ten counts were recorded for this clonotype. The genes are TRBV11-2 and TRBJ2-1; TRBD2 matches 8 bases. This CDR3 contains 13 residues. Germline-derived CDR1 and CDR2 are SGHAT and FQNNGV. The V gene end was trimmed by 0 bases and the J gene end by 9 bases; junction bases not matched to a gene: 1. CDR3 region: CASSLDRGGEQFF. The CDR3 DNA is TGTGCCAGCAGCTTAGATCGGGGGGGTGAGCAGTTCTTC.

In its sample, this clonotype was seen a few times. The chain recombines TRBV20-1 with TRBJ2-7; D is possibly TRBD1 or TRBD2 (5 bases each). CDR1 DFQATT and CDR2 SNEGSKA come from the germline V gene (reference sequence). The CDR3 sequence is 12 residues long. V lost 6 bases, J lost 6 bases, and 15 bases lay in between. CDR3 sequence (DNA): TGCAGTGCCAGGGAGTTTGCTGGCGAGCAGTACTTC. Its protein is CSAREFAGEQYF.

This clonotype was seen a few times. The chain employs TRBV2 and TRBJ2-3; TRBD2 matches at 7 bases. This CDR3 has 16 amino acids. V lost 5 bases and J lost 4; bases outside the gene matches: 12. CDR1 and CDR2 from the germline V gene are SNHLY and FYNNEI. This CDR3 is CASSPWTSKSSDTQYF. The CDR3 bases are TGTGCCAGCAGTCCCTGGACTAGTAAGAGCTCAGATACGCAGTATTTT.

The chain carries TRBV7-9 and TRBJ2-3; 7 nucleotides align to TRBD1. Per the germline V gene, CDR1 is SEHNR and CDR2 is FQNEAQ (reference sequence). The V and J ends lost 5 bases and 2 bases, in that order; junction bases with no gene match: 7. This CDR3 is built from 15 residues. The DNA for the CDR3 is TGTGCCAGCAGCGCCAGGACAGGCCACACAGATACGCAGTATTTT. It codes for CASSARTGHTDTQYF.

This clonotype was detected many times. The chain couples TRBV12-3 or TRBV12-4 to TRBJ2-5; D remains unclear. The V and J ends lost 7 bases and 2 bases respectively, with 11 bases between them. This CDR3 comprises 13 residues. CDR3 region: CASKSSQQETQYF. In DNA form, the CDR3 reads TGTGCCAGCAAGTCGTCCCAGCAAGAGACCCAGTACTTC.